The 20 T cell receptor beta chains below come from one sample, sequenced in a study of cytomegalovirus exposure and HLA in healthy donors. Primers: 60 Vbeta forward and 13 Jbeta reverse. TCRdb's copy holds only in-frame clones and misses some; the assay was immunoSEQ multiplex PCR. The repertoire holds under 250,000 clones, approximately 79% seen once, with 1.5% to 2% in the top ten. Input material: PBMCs. The receptors originated from a male donor in good health and CMV-seronegative.

This clone came up a few times. The chain links TRBV4-3 to TRBJ2-7; TRBD1 matches 11 bases. The junction had 16 bases not matched to a gene; V was cut back by 0 bases and J by 0 bases. There are 21 residues in the CDR3. CDR1 and CDR2 (germline): LGHNA, YSLEER. CDR3 sequence reads: CASSQDISGTGGQRLSYEQYF. In DNA form, the CDR3 reads TGCGCCAGCAGCCAAGACATTTCCGGGACAGGGGGACAGCGCCTCTCCTACGAGCAGTACTTC.

V gene TRBV2 combines with J gene TRBJ1-1; a weak D match, TRBD1 (5 bases). CDR3 length equals 14 residues. Germline V lookup: CDR1 SNHLY, CDR2 FYNNEI. V was shortened by 6 bases and J by 5 bases, with 16 bases between the two germline ends. The CDR3 loop is CASRMVGASTEAFF. Written as DNA, the CDR3 is TGTGCCAGCAGGATGGTTGGGGCGTCGACTGAAGCTTTCTTT.

Regarding this clone: A junction end diverges from the germline sequence, so it may reflect a read error. The gene calls are TRBV5-3 and TRBJ2-3; D is possibly TRBD2 (5 bases). TRBV5-3 is known as an ORF, though its function is uncertain. The CDR3 spans 14 residues. DNA for the CDR3: TGTGCCAGATGCTTGGGGTGCCGGGAAGATACGCAGTATTTT. As protein: CARCLGCREDTQYF.

This clone turned up a few times. The chain carries TRBV21-1 and TRBJ1-4; the DNA was not compared with TRBD1, the D call given in the table. TRBV21-1 is labeled a pseudogene. This CDR3 is built from 16 residues. The CDR3 is CASTNPPGTGPEKLFF. The CDR3 DNA reads TGTGCCAGCACGAATCCTCCCGGGACAGGCCCTGAAAAACTGTTTTTT.

About this clone itself: One end of the junction varies from germline; a read error may be responsible. The chain is built from TRBV7-9 and TRBJ2-1; 9 bases fit TRBD2. The length of the CDR3 is 16 residues. CDR1 and CDR2 from the germline V gene are SEHNR and FQNEAQ (reference sequence). The CDR3 DNA reads as TGTTCCAGCAGCTCCGGGCTAGCGGGGACGTACAATGAGCAGTTCTTC. It yields the protein CSSSSGLAGTYNEQFF.

This clone was detected only once. V usage is TRBV29-1 and J usage is TRBJ2-7; tentatively, D is TRBD2 (5 bases). Trimming left V 0 bases short and J 2 bases short, with 11 bases between. The CDR3 is 14 residues long. Germline loops: CDR1 SQVTM, CDR2 ANQGSEA. This CDR3 reads CSVEDSGYTYEQYF. The CDR3 region has the DNA TGCAGCGTTGAAGATTCGGGGTACACCTACGAGCAGTACTTC.

The rearrangement joins TRBV6-1 to TRBJ2-5, with TRBD2 matching over 9 bases. The CDR3 loop spans 14 amino acids. The V and J ends lost 4 bases and 4 bases, in that order; junction bases with no gene match: 4. The germline V gene encodes CDR1 MNHNS and CDR2 SASEGT. Written as DNA, the CDR3 is TGTGCCAGCAGTGGCGGGGGGGGACTAGAGACCCAGTACTTC. This sequence encodes CASSGGGGLETQYF.

V is TRBV4-2 and J is TRBJ2-5, with 9 bases matching TRBD2. Germline loops: CDR1 LGHNA, CDR2 YNFKEQ. With 5 bases clipped from V and 2 bases from J, the junction kept 12 bases outside the gene matches. The CDR3 covers 17 residues. For the CDR3, the DNA is TGTGCCAGCAGCTCGCGACTGAGCGGGAGGTTTCAAGAGACCCAGTACTTC. Amino acids: CASSSRLSGRFQETQYF.

This clone was found once. The rearrangement joins TRBV4-3 to TRBJ1-4; TRBD1 aligns across 9 bases. With 3 bases clipped from V and 0 bases from J, the junction kept 2 bases outside the gene matches. CDR1 and CDR2 (germline): LGHNA, YSLEER. There are 16 residues in the CDR3. This chain's CDR3 is CASSQGQGATNEKLFF. CDR3 coding DNA: TGCGCCAGCAGCCAGGGACAGGGAGCAACTAATGAAAAACTGTTTTTT.

This clone was seen more than once but under ten times. The rearrangement links TRBV11-3 to TRBJ2-1; 11 bases line up with TRBD2. The CDR3 has 15 amino acids. Unmatched junction bases numbered 1, after V lost 5 bases and J lost 1 base. Germline V gene sequence: CDR1 SGHNT, CDR2 YENEEA. CDR3 nucleotide sequence: TGTGCCAGCAGCCGGACTAGCGGGTCCTACAATGAGCAGTTCTTC. Its translation is CASSRTSGSYNEQFF. Drawing the rest from reference TRBV11-3 and TRBJ2-1, the complete variable domain is EAGVVQSPRYKIIEKKQPVAFWCNPISGHNTLYWYLQNLGQGPELLIRYENEEAVDDSQLPKDRFSAERLKGVDSTLKIQPAELGDSAVYLCASSRTSGSYNEQFFGPGTRLTVL.

This clone was seen a few times. V gene TRBV5-1 combines with J gene TRBJ2-1; 13 bases line up with TRBD2. CDR1 SGHRS and CDR2 YFSETQ come from the germline V gene. This CDR3 region has 15 residues. After removal of 0 bases from V and 9 bases from J, the junction contained 3 bases not matched to a gene. The DNA for the CDR3 is TGCGCCAGCAGCTTGGCCGGGACTAGCGGGACTGAGCAGTTCTTC. Its protein product is CASSLAGTSGTEQFF.

The chain carries TRBV28 and TRBJ2-7, with 8 bases matching TRBD1. J was trimmed by 0 bases and V by 5 bases; bases with no gene match: 9. The CDR3 spans 16 residues. Germline CDR1 MDHEN, CDR2 SYDVKM. The chain's CDR3 is CASSPVRGQGSYEQYF. In nucleotides, the CDR3 is TGTGCCAGCAGTCCAGTCCGAGGACAGGGCTCCTACGAGCAGTACTTC.

The chain combines TRBV9 with TRBJ2-1; TRBD2 might be the D (6 bases). V gave up 0 bases and J gave up 1 base, with 14 bases separating them. Per germline, CDR1 SGDLS and CDR2 YYNGEE. The CDR3 contains 17 residues. DNA for the CDR3: TGTGCCAGCAGCGTAGAACTAGCCGGTACTTCCTACAATGAGCAGTTCTTC. Translated: CASSVELAGTSYNEQFF.

The V gene is TRBV11-2, the J gene TRBJ2-2; tentative D call: TRBD1 (5 bases). The CDR3 is 16 amino acids. V was pared by 4 bases and J by 4 bases, with 16 bases between. CDR1 and CDR2 from the germline V gene are SGHAT and FQNNGV. CDR3 bases: TGTGCCAGCAGCTCTAGGGGAACCTTCATCACCGGGGAGCTGTTTTTT. Protein product: CASSSRGTFITGELFF.

The chain couples TRBV6-5 to TRBJ2-1; a weak D match, TRBD1 (5 bases). The V end was cut by 8 bases, the J end by 7 bases, with 21 bases between. CDR3 length: 15 residues. Germline V gene data show CDR1 as MNHEY and CDR2 as SVGAGI. Here the CDR3 DNA reads TGTGCCAGCTCTCTGGTGGGGCCCGTCCGGAATGAGCAGTTCTTC. Protein product: CASSLVGPVRNEQFF.

This clone showed up just a few times. The chain is built from TRBV7-2 and TRBJ1-2; D not resolved. Germline V gene sequence: CDR1 SGHTA, CDR2 FQGNSA. The V end lost 0 bases, the J end lost 6 bases, and 17 bases lay between the germline ends. The CDR3 loop spans 16 amino acids. CDR3 protein: CASSLARGRDLNGYTF. The CDR3 DNA follows: TGTGCCAGCAGCTTAGCTCGCGGGAGAGATCTGAATGGCTACACCTTC.

The V gene is TRBV25-1, the J gene TRBJ2-3, with D tentatively TRBD1 (6 bases). The germline V gene encodes CDR1 MGHDK and CDR2 SYGVNS. Between the trimmed V and J ends, which lost 5 bases and 3 bases, there was a span of 9 bases. The CDR3 is 13 amino acids. CDR3 nucleotide sequence: TGTGCCAGCAGTAGACAGGTTACAGATACGCAGTATTTT. It specifies CASSRQVTDTQYF. Drawing the rest from reference TRBV25-1 and TRBJ2-3, the complete variable domain is EADIYQTPRYLVIGTGKKITLECSQTMGHDKMYWYQQDPGMELHLIHYSYGVNSTEKGDLSSESTVSRIRTEHFPLTLESARPSHTSQYLCASSRQVTDTQYFGPGTRLTVL.

This rearrangement joins TRBV11-3 to TRBJ1-1; the D gene is possibly TRBD1 (6 bases). The germline CDR1 and CDR2 sequences are SGHNT and YENEEA. The CDR3 contains 15 residues. Trimming took 5 bases from V and 4 from J, leaving 17 bases between them. CDR3 in DNA: TGTGCCAGCAGCCCCGGGGGGGGCCCCGGCACTGAAGCTTTCTTT. Translating it yields CASSPGGGPGTEAFF.

The CDR3 bases are TGTGCCAGCAGTCGGTCAGACTTTAACTATGGCTACACCTTC. Its translation: CASSRSDFNYGYTF. The rearrangement uses TRBV6-1 and TRBJ1-2, with D unclear. Germline V CDR1 and CDR2: MNHNS, SASEGT. The V end was cut by 5 bases, the J end by 1 base, with 11 bases between. The CDR3 has 14 residues.

This clone was detected a few times. The chain recombines TRBV4-2 with TRBJ2-7; a weak D match, TRBD2 (7 bases). Germline V gives CDR1 LGHNA, CDR2 YNFKEQ. The CDR3 loop spans 16 amino acids. Trimming pared 0 bases from V and 2 bases from J, leaving 14 bases between. CDR3 region: CASSQEEAGQTYEQYF. CDR3 DNA sequence: TGTGCCAGCAGCCAAGAGGAAGCGGGACAAACCTACGAGCAGTACTTC.